The 15 T cell receptor beta chains below come from one sample, sequenced in a study of T cells in Graves' hyperthyroidism and ophthalmopathy. Authors of the study amplified TCR beta CDR3 regions from RNA transcripts. First-round RT-PCR targeting the TCR CDR3 was performed with the HTBI primer set. MiXCR, run by TCRdb on the multiplex PCR reads, gives a single entry per CDR3 protein. The sample gives more than 600,000 distinct CDR3 sequences, about 16% of which show up once; 8.4% is in the top ten. The sample taken for sequencing was blood. All receptors come from a man aged 18 to 35 with Graves' hyperthyroidism.

The CDR3 loop reads CASSSRERGTQYF. CDR3 bases: TGTGCCAGCAGTTCCCGGGAGCGTGGGACCCAGTACTTC. The chain couples TRBV2 to TRBJ2-5, with a possible D match to TRBD2 (6 bases). Germline-derived CDR1 and CDR2 are SNHLY and FYNNEI. V lost 5 bases to trimming and J lost 7 bases, with 14 bases between them. This CDR3 has 13 residues.

Remarks on this clonotype: Compared with germline, one end of the junction differs, possibly owing to a read error. V and J are TRBV20-1 and TRBJ1-5; 7 bases match TRBD1. Germline lookup yields CDR1 DFQATT and CDR2 SNEGSKA (reference sequence). The CDR3 is made up of 13 amino acids. As DNA, the CDR3 is TGCAGTGCGAGAGGGACAGATAATCAGCCCCAGCATTTT. It is translated as CSARGTDNQPQHF.

Only a few counts were recorded for this clonotype. The chain couples TRBV19 to TRBJ2-3; 10 nucleotides match TRBD2. From germline, CDR1 is LNHDA and CDR2 SQIVND (reference sequence). V gave up 3 bases and J gave up 4 bases; unmatched junction bases: 4. The CDR3 contains 15 residues. The DNA of the CDR3 is TGTGCCAGTAGTATTCGGGGACTAGCGTCAGATACGCAGTATTTT. Translated: CASSIRGLASDTQYF.

This clonotype has more than one count but fewer than ten. The genes are TRBV6-2 or TRBV6-3 and TRBJ2-2; no firm D call. The germline V gene has CDR1 MNHEY and CDR2 SVGEGT. V shed 5 bases and J shed 3 bases, with 10 bases lying between them. This CDR3 spans 14 amino acids. CDR3 loop: CASSPDLYTGELFF. DNA for the CDR3: TGTGCCAGCAGTCCGGACCTTTACACCGGGGAGCTGTTTTTT.

V gene TRBV7-2 combines with J gene TRBJ1-5, with a possible D match to TRBD1 (5 bases). Germline V gene data show CDR1 as SGHTA and CDR2 as FQGNSA. Trimming left V 4 bases short and J 5 bases short, with 21 bases between. The CDR3 has 17 residues. As DNA, the CDR3 is TGTGCCAGCAGCTATTCTCTGGGACTAGGGTTAGATCAGCCCCAGCATTTT. Protein product: CASSYSLGLGLDQPQHF.

This clonotype appeared many times. The chain couples TRBV28 to TRBJ1-1; D is unresolved. This CDR3 region has 15 residues. The V and J ends lost 6 bases and 2 bases respectively, with 16 bases between them. CDR1 is MDHEN, CDR2 SYDVKM, per germline. In nucleotides, the CDR3 is TGTGCCAGCAGCAAGGTTTATAGGATAAACACTGAAGCTTTCTTT. Translated, it gives CASSKVYRINTEAFF.

As concerns this clonotype: This could be a read error, since a much larger clone is one nucleotide away. The J gene is TRBJ2-7, the V gene TRBV6-2 or TRBV6-3; D not resolved. Germline V gene lookup returns CDR1 MNHEY and CDR2 SVGEGT. The CDR3 is 15 amino acids. V gave up 1 base and J gave up 0 bases, with 10 bases separating them. The CDR3 reads CASSYLSRTSYEQYF. In DNA form, the CDR3 reads TGTGCCAGCAGTTACTTGAGCCGAACCTCCTACGAGCAGTACTTC.

This clonotype was counted only a few times. J is TRBJ2-2 and V is TRBV6-9, with TRBD2 matching over 12 bases. V shed 2 bases, J shed 7 bases, and the junction held 8 bases outside the gene matches. This CDR3 comprises 17 residues. Per the germline V gene, CDR1 is MNHGY and CDR2 is SVAAGI. In DNA, the CDR3 is TGTGCCAGCAGTTATACCCCTAGCGGGAGGGTAGGCGGGGAGCTGTTTTTT. It specifies CASSYTPSGRVGGELFF.

The chain couples TRBV27 to TRBJ2-1; D is tentatively TRBD1 or TRBD2 (5 bases each). V gave up 0 bases and J gave up 7 bases, with 10 bases separating them. The CDR3 is made up of 14 amino acids. Germline V gene sequence: CDR1 MNHEY, CDR2 SMNVEV (reference sequence). CDR3 DNA sequence: TGTGCCAGCAGTTTATCCCAGTGGGGGAATGAGCAGTTCTTC. The encoded protein is CASSLSQWGNEQFF.

This rearrangement joins TRBV27 to TRBJ2-1; TRBD1 agrees at 10 bases. V shed 6 bases, J shed 3 bases, and the junction held 2 bases outside the gene matches. CDR3 length equals 14 residues. CDR1 and CDR2 (germline): MNHEY, SMNVEV (reference sequence). The CDR3 nucleotides read TGTGCCAGCAGCTGGACAGGGGGCTACAATGAGCAGTTCTTC. It translates to CASSWTGGYNEQFF.

This clonotype came up many times. This rearrangement joins TRBV28 to TRBJ2-7; no clear D gene. V lost 6 bases and J lost 0, with 15 bases in between. Germline V gene lookup returns CDR1 MDHEN and CDR2 SYDVKM. This CDR3 spans 15 amino acids. The CDR3, as DNA: TGTGCCAGCAGGCCAGGATCTTATAGCTCCTACGAGCAGTACTTC. Translation gives CASRPGSYSSYEQYF.

This clonotype was recorded many times. This chain joins TRBV6-2 or TRBV6-3 and TRBJ2-2; 7 bases are a match to TRBD2. V was clipped by 3 bases and J by 3 bases; unmatched bases: 16. In germline, CDR1 is MNHEY, CDR2 SVGEGT. CDR3 length: 19 residues. The CDR3 DNA sequence: TGTGCCAGCAGTTATAACTTTGCGGCAACTAGCGCGTACACCGGGGAGCTGTTTTTT. As protein: CASSYNFAATSAYTGELFF.

Many counts were recorded for this clonotype. J is TRBJ2-7 and V is TRBV7-9; 7 positions agree with TRBD2. Germline V CDR1 and CDR2: SEHNR, FQNEAQ (reference sequence). This CDR3 comprises 13 residues. The J segment lost 2 bases and the V segment lost 5 bases, leaving 3 bases of the junction unmatched. The CDR3 DNA follows: TGTGCCAGCAGCCCGGGACTAACCTACGAGCAGTACTTC. Translated: CASSPGLTYEQYF. The full variable domain, with the rest looked up from reference TRBV7-9 and TRBJ2-7, is DTGVSQNPRHKITKRGQNVTFRCDPISEHNRLYWYRQTLGQGPEFLTYFQNEAQLEKSRLLSDRFSAERPKGSFSTLEIQRTEQGDSAMYLCASSPGLTYEQYFGPGTRLTVT.

The table lists this clonotype with many counts. This chain uses TRBV12-3 or TRBV12-4 with TRBJ2-1; 9 nucleotides match TRBD2. Trimming removed 6 bases from V and 6 bases from J; junction bases left unmatched: 9. This CDR3 contains 15 residues. The CDR3 sequence: CASSPLAGLGNEQFF. The CDR3 DNA reads as TGTGCCAGCAGCCCTCTAGCGGGATTAGGCAATGAGCAGTTCTTC.

The rearrangement links TRBV6-1 to TRBJ1-2; unclear D gene. The CDR3 extends over 13 amino acids. With 7 bases removed from V and 1 base from J, the gap between germline ends came to 10 bases. Germline CDR1 and CDR2: MNHNS and SASEGT. In DNA, the CDR3 is TGTGCCAGCACCCACTCCTATAACTATGGCTACACCTTC. This gives the protein CASTHSYNYGYTF.